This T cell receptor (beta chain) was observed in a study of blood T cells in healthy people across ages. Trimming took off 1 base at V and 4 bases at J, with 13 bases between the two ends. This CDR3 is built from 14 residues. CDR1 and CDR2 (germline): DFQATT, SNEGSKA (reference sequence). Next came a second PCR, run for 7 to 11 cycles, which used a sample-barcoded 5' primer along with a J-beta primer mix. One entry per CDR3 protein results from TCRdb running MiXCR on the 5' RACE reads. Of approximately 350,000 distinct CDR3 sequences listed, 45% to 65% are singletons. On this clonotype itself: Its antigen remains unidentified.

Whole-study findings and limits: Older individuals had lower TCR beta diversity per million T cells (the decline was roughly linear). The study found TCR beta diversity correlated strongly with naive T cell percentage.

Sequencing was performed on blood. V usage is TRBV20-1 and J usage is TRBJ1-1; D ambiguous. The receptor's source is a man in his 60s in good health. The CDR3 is CSARARVRVTEAFF. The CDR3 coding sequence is TGCAGTGCTAGAGCCCGGGTTAGGGTCACTGAAGCTTTCTTT.